Presented here are 2 T cell receptor beta chains from one specimen sequenced in a study of cytomegalovirus exposure and HLA in healthy donors. The PCR had 60 Vbeta and 13 Jbeta primers. Assay: immunoSEQ multiplex PCR; the TCRdb copy retains only in-frame clones and omits some. The data include about 200,000 clones; the top ten clones carry about 1%. Material for sequencing was PBMCs. Source of these receptors: a girl aged 2-10 years in good health and CMV-seropositive.

This chain connects TRBV7-3 to TRBJ2-3; 8 positions agree with TRBD1. This CDR3 has 16 amino acids. Per the germline V gene, CDR1 is SGHTA and CDR2 is FQGTGA. V was pared by 5 bases and J by 1 base, with 8 bases of the junction left unmatched. CDR3 sequence: CASSPRTGSGTDTQYF. For the CDR3, the DNA is TGTGCCAGCAGCCCGCGGACAGGGAGTGGCACAGATACGCAGTATTTT.

Written as DNA, the CDR3 is TGTGCCAGCAGCCAAGTGGGACAGGGGGGGTATGGCTACACCTTC. It codes for CASSQVGQGGYGYTF. This chain links TRBV4-2 with TRBJ1-2; 11 positions agree with TRBD1. This CDR3 region has 15 residues. J was trimmed by 5 bases and V by 1 base; bases with no gene match: 3. Germline lookup yields CDR1 LGHNA and CDR2 YNFKEQ.